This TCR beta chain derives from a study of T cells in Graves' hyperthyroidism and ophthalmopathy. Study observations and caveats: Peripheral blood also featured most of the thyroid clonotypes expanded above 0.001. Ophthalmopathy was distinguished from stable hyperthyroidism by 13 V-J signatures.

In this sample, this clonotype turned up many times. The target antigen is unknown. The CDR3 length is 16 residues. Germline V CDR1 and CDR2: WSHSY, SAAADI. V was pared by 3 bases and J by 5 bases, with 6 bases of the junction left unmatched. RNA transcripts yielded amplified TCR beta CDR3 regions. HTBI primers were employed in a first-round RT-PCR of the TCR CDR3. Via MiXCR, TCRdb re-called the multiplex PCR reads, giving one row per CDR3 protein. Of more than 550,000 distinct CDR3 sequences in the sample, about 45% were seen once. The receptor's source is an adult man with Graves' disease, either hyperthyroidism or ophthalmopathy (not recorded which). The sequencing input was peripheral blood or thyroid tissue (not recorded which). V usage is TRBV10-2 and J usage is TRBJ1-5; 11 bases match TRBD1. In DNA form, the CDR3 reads TGCGCCAGCAGTGATTTCGGACAGGGGGCTTATCAGCCCCAGCATTTT. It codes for CASSDFGQGAYQPQHF.